This passage covers 18 T cell receptor beta chains from one sample sequenced in a study of molecular identifiers for immune sequencing clone quantification. Using its own MiXCR run on the PCR reads, TCRdb lists one record per CDR3 protein. Of over 60,000 distinct CDR3 sequences in the sample, under 20% were seen once. The sample taken for sequencing was naive CD8+ T cells from blood, with Jurkat cell RNA spiked in. The subset is: FACS-sorted CD8+CD4-CCR7+CD45RA+ naive T cells. The receptor set was obtained from a human donor in good health. Some libraries in this study had Jurkat cell RNA spiked in.

In its sample, this clonotype was seen many times. The V and J genes are TRBV28 and TRBJ1-5; 8 nucleotides match TRBD1. From germline, CDR1 is MDHEN and CDR2 SYDVKM. J was trimmed by 3 bases and V by 8 bases; bases with no gene match: 3. The CDR3 is 13 amino acids. The chain's CDR3 is CASYRGINQPQHF. The CDR3, as DNA: TGTGCCAGCTACAGGGGGATCAATCAGCCCCAGCATTTT.

This clonotype was recorded many times. V gene TRBV4-1 combines with J gene TRBJ2-3, with D tentatively TRBD2 (6 bases). The CDR3 consists of 16 residues. Germline V lookup: CDR1 MGHRA, CDR2 YSYEKL. The V and J ends lost 1 base and 3 bases respectively, with 14 bases between them. The DNA for the CDR3 is TGCGCCAGCAGCCAAGTCGGGGGACCGGGAACAGATACGCAGTATTTT. Translation gives CASSQVGGPGTDTQYF.

Concerning this clonotype itself: With a much larger clone just one base away, this may be a read error. V usage is TRBV7-6 and J usage is TRBJ2-7; 9 bases are shared with TRBD1. CDR1 and CDR2 from the germline V gene are SGHVS and FNYEAQ. The CDR3 totals 14 residues. The CDR3 loop is CAGSSGQGFSEQYF. The CDR3 DNA is TGTGCCGGCAGCTCCGGACAGGGGTTCTCCGAGCAGTACTTC. Together with reference TRBV7-6 and TRBJ2-7, the CDR3 gives the full variable domain: GAGVSQSPRYKVTKRGQDVALRCDPISGHVSLYWYRQALGQGPEFLTYFNYEAQQDKSGLPNDRFSAERPEGSISTLTIQRTEQRDSAMYRCAGSSGQGFSEQYFGPGTRLTVT.

CDR3 in DNA: TGTGCCAGCAGTTCCGGTAGCACCGGGGAGCTGTTTTTT. Its translation is CASSSGSTGELFF. V usage is TRBV12-3 or TRBV12-4 and J usage is TRBJ2-2; D ambiguous. CDR3 length: 13 amino acids. Trimming removed 4 bases at V and 4 bases at J, with 7 bases between.

This clonotype was observed at least ten times. V usage is TRBV9 and J usage is TRBJ2-2; perhaps TRBD1 as D (5 bases). There are 14 residues in the CDR3. Germline V CDR1 and CDR2: SGDLS, YYNGEE. V shed 0 bases and J shed 4 bases, with 7 bases lying between them. Here the CDR3 reads CASSVAGATGELFF. In DNA form, the CDR3 reads TGTGCCAGCAGCGTAGCTGGGGCCACCGGGGAGCTGTTTTTT.

V usage is TRBV9 and J usage is TRBJ2-7, with TRBD2 matching over 11 bases. The CDR3 runs to 14 residues. Per germline, CDR1 SGDLS and CDR2 YYNGEE. J was trimmed by 4 bases and V by 4 bases; bases with no gene match: 4. The CDR3 DNA follows: TGTGCCAGCAGCCCGAGACTAGCGGGGTACGAGCAGTACTTC. Amino acid sequence: CASSPRLAGYEQYF.

This clonotype was counted many times. J is TRBJ2-1 and V is TRBV19; D is perhaps TRBD1 (5 bases). CDR1 and CDR2 (germline): LNHDA, SQIVND (reference sequence). This CDR3 is 13 amino acids long. The ends were cut back, 5 bases at V and 8 bases at J, with 13 bases in the middle. The CDR3 spells CASSESSGYEQFF. The CDR3 DNA is TGTGCCAGTAGTGAGTCCTCAGGGTATGAGCAGTTCTTC.

Points on this clonotype: A much larger clone is a single base away; this may be a read error. The V gene is TRBV27, the J gene TRBJ1-2, with D tentatively TRBD1 (6 bases). The V end was cut by 5 bases, the J end by 4 bases, with 17 bases between. The CDR3 is made up of 15 amino acids. Germline assignment: CDR1 MNHEY and CDR2 SMNVEV (reference sequence). The CDR3 sequence is CASSQKTGNRYGYTF. In nucleotides, the CDR3 is TGTGCCAGCAGTCAAAAGACAGGAAACCGCTATGGCTACACCTTC.

The chain carries TRBV27 and TRBJ1-1, with D unresolved. The V end was cut by 2 bases, the J end by 6 bases, with 7 bases between. Per the germline V gene, CDR1 is MNHEY and CDR2 is SMNVEV (reference sequence). The CDR3 runs 12 residues. The CDR3 nucleotides read TGTGCCAGCAGTTTAGGCGGTGCTGAAGCTTTCTTT. Protein sequence: CASSLGGAEAFF.

This clonotype was found many times. The rearrangement joins TRBV29-1 to TRBJ2-1; a weak D match, TRBD2 (5 bases). V lost 6 bases to trimming and J lost 3 bases, with 12 bases between them. The CDR3 loop spans 13 amino acids. The V gene's germline CDR1 is SQVTM and CDR2 ANQGSEA. CDR3 nucleotide sequence: TGCAGCGTAAAAAACCGGGACTACAATGAGCAGTTCTTC. Its translation is CSVKNRDYNEQFF.

This clonotype was recorded many times. This chain links TRBV29-1 with TRBJ2-7, with 11 bases identical to TRBD2. The CDR3 loop spans 16 amino acids. The junction had 8 bases not matched to a gene; V was cut back by 2 bases and J by 2 bases. Per the germline V gene, CDR1 is SQVTM and CDR2 is ANQGSEA. The CDR3 sequence: CSVELPGTSGPYEQYF. In DNA form, the CDR3 reads TGCAGCGTTGAACTCCCAGGGACTAGCGGACCCTACGAGCAGTACTTC.

Turning to this clonotype: A single base separates this from a much larger clone, so it may be a read error. The chain uses TRBV5-3 and TRBJ2-1; 7 bases are shared with TRBD2. TRBV5-3 is an ORF; its function is uncertain. This CDR3 region has 19 residues. CDR3 residues: CASSSAGVGRLAKRNEQFF. CDR3 DNA sequence: TGTGCCAGCAGCTCGGCGGGGGTAGGGCGGCTAGCGAAGCGCAATGAGCAGTTCTTC.

This clonotype was detected a few times. J is TRBJ2-1 and V is TRBV15; no clear D gene. The V gene lost 0 bases and the J gene lost 0 bases, with 6 bases spanning the gap. CDR3 length equals 15 residues. CDR1 and CDR2 (germline): LNHNV, YYDKDF (reference sequence). CDR3 sequence reads: CATSRESSSYNEQFF. In DNA form, the CDR3 reads TGTGCCACCAGCAGAGAGAGTAGCTCCTACAATGAGCAGTTCTTC.

This clonotype appeared a few times. The V gene is TRBV24-1, the J gene TRBJ2-5; possible D gene TRBD2, 5 bases. This CDR3 has 15 amino acids. Per germline, CDR1 KGHDR and CDR2 SFDVKD. Between the trimmed V and J ends, which lost 3 bases and 5 bases, there was a span of 15 bases. CDR3 region: CATSDRTSRRETQYF. The CDR3 DNA is TGTGCCACCAGTGATCGAACTAGTCGGAGGGAGACCCAGTACTTC.

This clonotype came up many times. V is TRBV27 and J is TRBJ1-4; D is undetermined. Trimming left V 4 bases short and J 6 bases short, with 12 bases between. CDR3 length: 14 residues. Per the germline V gene, CDR1 is MNHEY and CDR2 is SMNVEV (reference sequence). The CDR3 region is CASSSPAHDEKLFF. For the CDR3, the DNA is TGTGCCAGCAGTTCCCCGGCGCATGATGAAAAACTGTTTTTT.

This clonotype came up many times. The chain couples TRBV27 to TRBJ2-7; 11 bases align to TRBD1. From germline, CDR1 is MNHEY and CDR2 SMNVEV (reference sequence). The CDR3 is 15 residues long. V gave up 5 bases and J gave up 3 bases; unmatched junction bases: 6. For the CDR3, the DNA is TGTGCCAGCAGTATAACCGGGACAGGGGGCTACGAGCAGTACTTC. The encoded protein is CASSITGTGGYEQYF.

This clonotype occurred a few times. J is TRBJ1-3 and V is TRBV13, with D tentatively TRBD1 (6 bases). This CDR3 has 12 residues. Germline V gene sequence: CDR1 PRHDT, CDR2 FYEKMQ (reference sequence). V dropped 6 bases and J dropped 8 bases, with 11 bases sitting between them. The CDR3: CASRQGADTIYF. The DNA of the CDR3 is TGTGCCAGCAGACAGGGTGCTGACACCATATATTTT.

This clonotype was recorded many times. V and J are TRBV29-1 and TRBJ1-3; D perhaps matches TRBD1 (6 bases). CDR3 length: 12 residues. Germline V CDR1 and CDR2: SQVTM, ANQGSEA. V lost 7 bases and J lost 8, with 15 bases in between. The CDR3 region is CSAWDTDDTIYF. CDR3 nucleotide sequence: TGCAGCGCCTGGGACACCGACGACACCATATATTTT.